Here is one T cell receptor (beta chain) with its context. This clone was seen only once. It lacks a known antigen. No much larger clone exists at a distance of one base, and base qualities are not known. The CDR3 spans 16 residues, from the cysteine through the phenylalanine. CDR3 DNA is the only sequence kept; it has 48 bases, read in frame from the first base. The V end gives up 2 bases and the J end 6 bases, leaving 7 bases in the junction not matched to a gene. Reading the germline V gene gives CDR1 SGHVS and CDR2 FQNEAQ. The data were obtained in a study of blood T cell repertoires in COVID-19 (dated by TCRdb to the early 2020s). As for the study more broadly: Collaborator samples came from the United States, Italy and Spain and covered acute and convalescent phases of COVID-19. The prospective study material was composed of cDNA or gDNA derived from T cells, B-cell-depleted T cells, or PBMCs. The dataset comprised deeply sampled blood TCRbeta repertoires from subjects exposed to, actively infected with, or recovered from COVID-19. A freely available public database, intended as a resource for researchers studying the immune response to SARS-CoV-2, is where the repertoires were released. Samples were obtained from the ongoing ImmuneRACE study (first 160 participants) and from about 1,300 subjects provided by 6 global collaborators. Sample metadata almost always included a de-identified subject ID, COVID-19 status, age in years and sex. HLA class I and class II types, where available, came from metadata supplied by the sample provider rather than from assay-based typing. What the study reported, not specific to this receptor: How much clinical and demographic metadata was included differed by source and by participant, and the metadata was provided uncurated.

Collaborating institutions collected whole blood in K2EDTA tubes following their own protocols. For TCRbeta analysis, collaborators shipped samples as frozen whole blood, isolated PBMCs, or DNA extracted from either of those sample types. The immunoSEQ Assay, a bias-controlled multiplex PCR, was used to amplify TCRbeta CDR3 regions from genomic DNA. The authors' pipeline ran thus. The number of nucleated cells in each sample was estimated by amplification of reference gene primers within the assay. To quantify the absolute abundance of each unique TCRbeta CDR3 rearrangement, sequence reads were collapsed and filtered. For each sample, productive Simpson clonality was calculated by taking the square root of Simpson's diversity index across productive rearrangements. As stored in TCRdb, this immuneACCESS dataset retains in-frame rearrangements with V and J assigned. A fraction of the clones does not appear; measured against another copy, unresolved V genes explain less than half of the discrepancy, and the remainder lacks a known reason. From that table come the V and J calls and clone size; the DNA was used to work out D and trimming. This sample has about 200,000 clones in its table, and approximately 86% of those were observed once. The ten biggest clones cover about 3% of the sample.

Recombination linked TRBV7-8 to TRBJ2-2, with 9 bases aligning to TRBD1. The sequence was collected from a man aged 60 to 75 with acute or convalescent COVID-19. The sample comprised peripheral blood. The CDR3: CASSLFPTGGPGELFF. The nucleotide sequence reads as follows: TGTGCCAGCAGCTTATTTCCCACAGGGGGCCCCGGGGAGCTGTTTTTT. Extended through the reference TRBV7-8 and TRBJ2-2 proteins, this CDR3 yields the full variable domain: GAGVSQSPRYKVAKRGQDVALRCDPISGHVSLFWYQQALGQGPEFLTYFQNEAQLDKSGLPSDRFFAERPEGSVSTLKIQRTQQEDSAVYLCASSLFPTGGPGELFFGEGSRLTVL.